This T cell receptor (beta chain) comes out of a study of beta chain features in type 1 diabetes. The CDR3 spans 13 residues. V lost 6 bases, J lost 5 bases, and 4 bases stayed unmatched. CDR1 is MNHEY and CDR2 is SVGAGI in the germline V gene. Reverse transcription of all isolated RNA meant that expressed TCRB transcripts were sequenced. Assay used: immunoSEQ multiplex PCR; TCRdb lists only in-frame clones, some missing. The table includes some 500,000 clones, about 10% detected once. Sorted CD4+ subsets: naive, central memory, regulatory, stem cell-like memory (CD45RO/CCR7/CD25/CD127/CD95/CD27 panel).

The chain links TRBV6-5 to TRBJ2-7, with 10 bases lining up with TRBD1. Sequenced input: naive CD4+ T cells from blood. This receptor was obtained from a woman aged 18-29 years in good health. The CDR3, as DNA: TGTGCCAGCAGGACAGGGGGCGGGAACGAGCAGTACTTC. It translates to CASRTGGGNEQYF.